The T cell receptor (beta chain) described here comes from a study of PD-L1 blockade in urothelial cancer. Study-wide background: Researchers looked at the blood 3 weeks (second dose) and 6 weeks after treatment began.

Sequencing used immunoSEQ multiplex PCR; TCRdb keeps in-frame clones, though not all of them. The sample yields some 120,000 clones, 86% seen once. Trimming stripped 4 bases from V and 3 bases from J, with 13 bases between. Per the germline V gene, CDR1 is GTSNPN and CDR2 is SVGIG (reference sequence). CDR3 size: 14 residues. Time point noted: peripheral blood 6 weeks after treatment start. There were between 1 and 8 samples from each patient, taken pretreatment and on-treatment. The chain links TRBV30 to TRBJ1-3; the D is unclear. Here the sequenced sample was PBMCs, taken around atezolizumab (anti-PD-L1) treatment. This TCR was recovered from a man aged 50-60 years with urothelial cancer. The CDR3 here is CAWTGGTRGNTIYF. The CDR3 region has the DNA TGTGCCTGGACAGGTGGAACACGTGGAAACACCATATATTTT.